Listed here are 28 T cell receptor beta chains from one sample, sequenced in a study of response to subunit inactivated influenza vaccine. TCRdb reanalysed the RT-PCR reads using MiXCR and keeps one entry per CDR3 protein. The sample shows 800,000 or so distinct CDR3 sequences, over 20% of them seen only once. Here the sequenced sample was PBMCs from blood, taken roughly 5 days after vaccination. Receptors were obtained from a man between 50 and 59 years old who received an inactivated influenza vaccine.

This chain links TRBV7-2 with TRBJ2-1; TRBD1 agrees at 7 bases. CDR1 SGHTA and CDR2 FQGNSA come from the germline V gene. V shed 2 bases and J 8 bases; nucleotides not matched to a gene: 6. CDR3 length: 14 residues. Here the CDR3 reads CASSLRKGADEQFF. The CDR3 DNA follows: TGTGCCAGCAGCTTAAGAAAGGGGGCTGATGAGCAGTTCTTC.

The sample holds a few counts of this clonotype. The rearrangement uses TRBV29-1 and TRBJ2-7, with TRBD1 identical over 7 bases. The trim removed 5 bases at V and 8 bases at J, leaving 9 bases unmatched. CDR1 is SQVTM and CDR2 is ANQGSEA in the germline V gene. This CDR3 is built from 12 residues. CDR3 nucleotide sequence: TGCAGCGTTACAGGGGTTCAGGGTCAGCAGTACTTC. Its protein is CSVTGVQGQQYF.

This clonotype showed up just a few times. The chain links TRBV2 to TRBJ2-5, with D maybe TRBD2 (7 bases). V was shortened by 2 bases and J by 1 base, with 14 bases between the two germline ends. The CDR3 covers 16 residues. CDR1 and CDR2 from the germline V gene are SNHLY and FYNNEI. The CDR3, as DNA: TGTGCCAGCAGTGAATGGGCGGGGGCTTTCCAAGAGACCCAGTACTTC. Translation gives CASSEWAGAFQETQYF.

The chain uses TRBV7-9 and TRBJ1-2; perhaps TRBD1 as D (6 bases). The CDR3 runs to 15 residues. The ends were cut back, 4 bases at V and 0 bases at J, with 12 bases in the middle. Germline values: CDR1 SEHNR, CDR2 FQNEAQ (reference sequence). Written as DNA, the CDR3 is TGTGCCAGCAGCTCCCGGGACAAAGCTAACTATGGCTACACCTTC. It codes for CASSSRDKANYGYTF. The full variable domain, with the rest looked up from reference TRBV7-9 and TRBJ1-2, is DTGVSQNPRHKITKRGQNVTFRCDPISEHNRLYWYRQTLGQGPEFLTYFQNEAQLEKSRLLSDRFSAERPKGSFSTLEIQRTEQGDSAMYLCASSSRDKANYGYTFGSGTRLTVV.

The chain combines TRBV25-1 with TRBJ2-5; 8 bases agree with TRBD1. J gave up 5 bases and V 2 bases, and 4 bases lay outside the gene matches. Per germline, CDR1 MGHDK and CDR2 SYGVNS. The CDR3 is 14 residues long. In DNA form, the CDR3 reads TGTGCCAGCAGTGAACAGGGGGCCGGGGAGACCCAGTACTTC. This gives the protein CASSEQGAGETQYF.

The chain couples TRBV29-1 to TRBJ2-1; no clear D gene. Germline V gene data show CDR1 as SQVTM and CDR2 as ANQGSEA. Trimming removed 7 bases from V and 4 bases from J, with 14 bases in between. The CDR3 totals 13 residues. The CDR3 DNA reads as TGCAGCGGGGTGGGTTCGCGATACAATGAGCAGTTCTTC. It yields the protein CSGVGSRYNEQFF.

This clonotype has a handful of counts. The chain has TRBV5-1 and TRBJ2-1; 10 nucleotides line up with TRBD1. Germline V lookup: CDR1 SGHRS, CDR2 YFSETQ. The CDR3 totals 15 residues. Trimming removed 4 bases from V and 6 bases from J; junction bases left unmatched: 7. The CDR3 coding sequence is TGCGCCAGCAGCGCGGACAGGGGGGTCCTCAATGAGCAGTTCTTC. It yields the protein CASSADRGVLNEQFF. Full variable domain (missing parts from reference TRBV5-1 and TRBJ2-1): KAGVTQTPRYLIKTRGQQVTLSCSPISGHRSVSWYQQTPGQGLQFLFEYFSETQRNKGNFPGRFSGRQFSNSRSEMNVSTLELGDSALYLCASSADRGVLNEQFFGPGTRLTVL.

The table lists this clonotype with a few counts. The V and J genes are TRBV29-1 and TRBJ2-1; the match to TRBD2 covers 7 bases. Per germline, CDR1 SQVTM and CDR2 ANQGSEA. The junction had 11 bases not matched to a gene; V was cut back by 6 bases and J by 3 bases. CDR3 length: 15 amino acids. The CDR3 DNA is TGCAGCGTCGGGGCCGGGGCGGGAGTCTACAATGAGCAGTTCTTC. Amino acid sequence: CSVGAGAGVYNEQFF.

This clonotype was seen repeatedly, ten times or more. This chain connects TRBV5-1 to TRBJ1-1; D perhaps matches TRBD1 (5 bases). The CDR3 is 15 amino acids. V was shortened by 5 bases and J by 2 bases, with 16 bases between the two germline ends. The germline V gene encodes CDR1 SGHRS and CDR2 YFSETQ. The CDR3 DNA reads TGCGCCAGCAGTCAAACCGGGACGATTAACACTGAAGCTTTCTTT. Translated, it gives CASSQTGTINTEAFF.

The rearrangement uses TRBV12-3 or TRBV12-4 and TRBJ1-5, with D possibly being TRBD1 (5 bases). This CDR3 region has 15 residues. The germline V and J ends were trimmed by 5 bases and 5 bases, with 16 bases remaining between them. CDR3 coding DNA: TGTGCCAGCAGTACCGGGCCCACGGGGGATCAGCCCCAGCATTTT. It encodes CASSTGPTGDQPQHF.

This sequence joins TRBV6-1 and TRBJ2-3; D is perhaps TRBD2 (5 bases). This CDR3 is 13 amino acids long. CDR1 is MNHNS and CDR2 is SASEGT in the germline V gene. Trimming took 5 bases from V and 8 from J, leaving 14 bases between them. This CDR3 is CASSPVPGGTQYF. The CDR3 coding sequence is TGTGCCAGCAGTCCCGTCCCAGGAGGTACGCAGTATTTT.

This clonotype was picked up a small number of times. The V and J genes are TRBV28 and TRBJ2-1, with 9 bases that match TRBD1. This CDR3 spans 16 amino acids. CDR1 is MDHEN and CDR2 is SYDVKM in the germline V gene. The trim removed 2 bases at V and 8 bases at J, leaving 10 bases unmatched. The CDR3 sequence: CASSLGPRGTGYEQFF. CDR3 nucleotide sequence: TGTGCCAGCAGTTTAGGCCCTCGTGGGACAGGGTATGAGCAGTTCTTC.

V is TRBV4-1 and J is TRBJ1-1, with unresolved D. The CDR3 totals 14 residues. The germline gives CDR1 MGHRA, CDR2 YSYEKL. V was clipped by 0 bases and J by 6 bases, with 11 bases between them. CDR3 sequence: CASSQDHRAAEAFF. The CDR3 DNA sequence: TGCGCCAGCAGCCAAGACCATAGGGCGGCTGAAGCTTTCTTT.

The V and J genes are TRBV6-5 and TRBJ2-1, with D possibly being TRBD2 (6 bases). Germline V gene lookup returns CDR1 MNHEY and CDR2 SVGAGI. This CDR3 spans 18 amino acids. The V end lost 2 bases, the J end lost 5 bases, and 22 bases lay between the germline ends. CDR3 sequence: CASSYTITTRPAHNEQFF. CDR3 in DNA: TGTGCCAGCAGTTACACCATAACGACTAGGCCTGCGCACAATGAGCAGTTCTTC.

This clonotype was counted a few times. This chain connects TRBV7-9 to TRBJ1-6; no firm D call. Trimming removed 0 bases from V and 7 bases from J, with 10 bases in between. Germline-derived CDR1 and CDR2 are SEHNR and FQNEAQ (reference sequence). The CDR3 is 15 amino acids. The CDR3 is CASSLAGMSNSPLHF. For the CDR3, the DNA is TGTGCCAGCAGCTTAGCAGGGATGAGCAATTCACCCCTCCACTTT.

The V call is TRBV27, the J call TRBJ1-5, with D hard to call. Germline V gives CDR1 MNHEY, CDR2 SMNVEV (reference sequence). The CDR3 extends over 13 amino acids. V lost 2 bases and J 4 bases, leaving 6 bases between the germline ends. The CDR3: CASSLVANQPQHF. The CDR3 coding sequence is TGTGCCAGCAGTTTAGTGGCGAATCAGCCCCAGCATTTT.

V gene TRBV7-9 combines with J gene TRBJ2-1; no clear D gene. The germline CDR1 and CDR2 sequences are SEHNR and FQNEAQ (reference sequence). The V gene lost 3 bases and the J gene lost 6 bases, with 15 bases spanning the gap. This CDR3 spans 15 amino acids. Written as DNA, the CDR3 is TGTGCCAGCAGCTTTGCTCGCGGAGTGGGCAATGAGCAGTTCTTC. Residues: CASSFARGVGNEQFF.

The rearrangement links TRBV19 to TRBJ2-1, with 10 bases aligning to TRBD2. Germline assignment: CDR1 LNHDA and CDR2 SQIVND (reference sequence). The ends lost 2 bases at V and 6 bases at J; junction bases unmatched: 4. The CDR3 has 15 amino acids. The CDR3 region is CASSIIGTSANEQFF. The CDR3, as DNA: TGTGCCAGTAGTATAATAGGGACTAGCGCCAATGAGCAGTTCTTC.

This clonotype has at least ten counts. The chain links TRBV20-1 to TRBJ2-7; 8 nucleotides align to TRBD2. Trimming took 0 bases from V and 6 from J; bases not matched to a gene: 10. CDR1 is DFQATT, CDR2 SNEGSKA, per germline (reference sequence). This CDR3 is built from 15 residues. CDR3 in amino acids: CSARDARLAGFEQYF. In nucleotides, the CDR3 is TGCAGTGCTAGAGACGCGAGGCTAGCGGGCTTCGAGCAGTACTTC.

This chain joins TRBV10-3 and TRBJ2-2; 9 positions agree with TRBD1. Germline CDR1 and CDR2: ENHRY and SYGVKD. The CDR3 has 13 amino acids. V was clipped by 8 bases and J by 6 bases; unmatched bases: 4. In DNA, the CDR3 is TGTGCCATCGACAGGGGGGTCGCCGGGGAGCTGTTTTTT. Amino acids: CAIDRGVAGELFF.

This clonotype was found many times. This sequence joins TRBV20-1 and TRBJ2-7; 13 bases line up with TRBD2. The CDR3 runs 17 residues. After removal of 0 bases from V and 2 bases from J, the junction contained 7 bases not matched to a gene. Germline V gives CDR1 DFQATT, CDR2 SNEGSKA (reference sequence). The CDR3 sequence is CSARDPRTSGSPYEQYF. The CDR3 nucleotides are TGCAGTGCTAGAGATCCTAGGACTAGCGGGAGCCCCTACGAGCAGTACTTC.

This clonotype has only a few counts. This chain joins TRBV20-1 and TRBJ2-7; D gene uncertain. Germline loops: CDR1 DFQATT, CDR2 SNEGSKA (reference sequence). This CDR3 is built from 14 residues. V lost 3 bases, J lost 5 bases, and 17 bases lay in between. CDR3 nucleotide sequence: TGCAGTGCTAGTGAACCCCCGAGGCTCCACGAGCAGTACTTC. This sequence encodes CSASEPPRLHEQYF.

This clonotype was counted only a few times. The chain has TRBV5-5 and TRBJ1-2, with TRBD1 as a possible D gene (5 bases). Germline CDR1 reads SGHKS; CDR2 reads YYEKEE (reference sequence). V lost 3 bases and J lost 6, with 18 bases in between. The CDR3 spans 15 residues. The CDR3 reads CASSSDGGGTHGYTF. CDR3 coding DNA: TGTGCCAGCAGCTCTGATGGTGGGGGAACTCATGGCTACACCTTC.

This clonotype was observed a handful of times. V is TRBV20-1 and J is TRBJ2-3, with TRBD2 identical over 9 bases. V was pared by 6 bases and J by 2 bases, with 9 bases of the junction left unmatched. Germline CDR1 is DFQATT and CDR2 is SNEGSKA (reference sequence). The CDR3 is 15 residues long. DNA for the CDR3: TGCAGTGCCGTAGGCGGGGGGGGTGTCACAGATACGCAGTATTTT. This codes for CSAVGGGGVTDTQYF.

This clonotype came up a few times. The chain carries TRBV4-1 and TRBJ2-7; D possibly matches TRBD1 or TRBD2 (5 bases each). Trimming stripped 4 bases from V and 2 bases from J, with 12 bases between. Germline CDR1 MGHRA, CDR2 YSYEKL. The CDR3 totals 14 residues. The CDR3 sequence: CASSRPGAAYEQYF. The CDR3 DNA sequence: TGCGCCAGCAGCCGTCCCGGGGCCGCCTACGAGCAGTACTTC.

There are a few counts of this clonotype. Here the CDR3 DNA reads TGTGCCAGCAGCCGAGGGCTAGGACTCCTCCAGGGAGCGGCACTTAATGAGCAGTTCTTC. This encodes CASSRGLGLLQGAALNEQFF. The chain employs TRBV7-2 and TRBJ2-1; D may match TRBD1 or TRBD2 (5 bases each). V was shortened by 5 bases and J by 7 bases, with 33 bases between the two germline ends. From germline, CDR1 is SGHTA and CDR2 FQGNSA. The CDR3 covers 20 residues.

This clonotype was seen a handful of times. V gene TRBV5-1 combines with J gene TRBJ1-5, with 8 nucleotides matching TRBD1. J was trimmed by 6 bases and V by 0 bases; bases with no gene match: 5. The CDR3 has 15 amino acids. CDR1 SGHRS and CDR2 YFSETQ come from the germline V gene. CDR3 in amino acids: CASSLGAGGGQPQHF. The CDR3 region has the DNA TGCGCCAGCAGCTTGGGTGCAGGGGGCGGTCAGCCCCAGCATTTT.

The V call is TRBV20-1, the J call TRBJ2-4; 10 bases align to TRBD2. CDR1 and CDR2 (germline): DFQATT, SNEGSKA (reference sequence). The CDR3 is 14 amino acids. J was trimmed by 5 bases and V by 5 bases; bases with no gene match: 6. The CDR3 is CSAGPGTSENIQYF. Written as DNA, the CDR3 is TGCAGTGCTGGTCCCGGGACTAGCGAAAACATTCAGTACTTC.